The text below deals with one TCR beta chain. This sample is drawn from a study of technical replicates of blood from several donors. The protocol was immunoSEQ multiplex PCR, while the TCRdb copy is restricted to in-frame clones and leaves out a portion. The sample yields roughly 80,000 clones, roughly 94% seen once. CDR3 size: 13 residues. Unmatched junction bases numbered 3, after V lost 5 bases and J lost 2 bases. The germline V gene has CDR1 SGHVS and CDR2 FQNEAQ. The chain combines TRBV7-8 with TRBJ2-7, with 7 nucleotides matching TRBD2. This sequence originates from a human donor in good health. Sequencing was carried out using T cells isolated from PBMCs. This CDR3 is CASSPGLTYEQYF. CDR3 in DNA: TGTGCCAGCAGCCCGGGACTAACCTACGAGCAGTACTTC.